This T cell receptor beta chain was captured in a study of CD8+ T cells in alopecia areata. Extraction of RNA preceded its reverse transcription into cDNA, which served as the sequencing template. Sequencing was performed with immunoSEQ multiplex PCR; in TCRdb, only in-frame clones are kept and a portion is missing. Of about 69,000 clones in the sample, approximately 61% were seen once. The V end was cut by 6 bases, the J end by 4 bases, with 13 bases between. This CDR3 contains 13 residues. The germline CDR1 and CDR2 sequences are MNHEY and SMNVEV (reference sequence). A word on this clone: This sample includes further DNA sequences coding for the same CDR3.

From PBMCs, CD4+ and CD8+ T cells were sorted. This chain links TRBV27 with TRBJ2-7; possible D gene TRBD2, 6 bases. Sample: CD8+ T cells sorted from blood, taken at week 0. The receptor comes from a human donor with alopecia areata. Here the CDR3 DNA reads TGTGCCAGCAGCCTAGGACTACATTACGAGCAGTACTTC. It yields the protein CASSLGLHYEQYF.